Listed here are 7 T cell receptor beta chains from one sample, sequenced in a study of metastatic and nonmetastatic thyroid tumors. Through MiXCR, TCRdb re-clonotyped the PCR reads. Altogether 6,600 or so clones are present, about 32% being singletons, with the ten largest covering about 40%. Thyroid surgery was preceded by no treatment in any patient. The sequencing input was tumor tissue. Receptors were obtained from a female donor with papillary thyroid cancer or a benign thyroid nodule (not recorded which). Some clones in this sample may be carry-over from other donors' samples.

The V gene is TRBV30, the J gene TRBJ1-6; the match to TRBD1 covers 8 bases. The length of the CDR3 is 14 residues. Germline values: CDR1 GTSNPN, CDR2 SVGIG (reference sequence). After removal of 3 bases from V and 5 bases from J, the junction contained 3 bases not matched to a gene. The CDR3 DNA reads TGTGCCTGGAGCAGGGGACAGGATAATTCACCCCTCCACTTT. Protein sequence: CAWSRGQDNSPLHF.

The chain has TRBV9 and TRBJ2-7, with 7 bases identical to TRBD1. The CDR3 contains 12 residues. After removal of 3 bases from V and 3 bases from J, the junction contained 0 bases not matched to a gene. Germline loops: CDR1 SGDLS, CDR2 YYNGEE. The CDR3 is CASSGDSYEQYF. The CDR3 coding sequence is TGTGCCAGCAGCGGGGACAGCTACGAGCAGTACTTC.

This clone was seen a handful of times. V is TRBV28 and J is TRBJ1-5, with 9 bases that match TRBD1. The CDR3 extends over 14 amino acids. V dropped 5 bases and J dropped 9; count of bases not matched to a gene: 8. Germline lookup yields CDR1 MDHEN and CDR2 SYDVKM. The DNA for the CDR3 is TGTGCCAGCAGTGAGGGGACAGGGCTTCGGCCCCAGCATTTT. This gives the protein CASSEGTGLRPQHF.

At least ten counts were recorded for this clone. This rearrangement joins TRBV29-1 to TRBJ2-1, with D hard to call. V was shortened by 4 bases and J by 2 bases, with 9 bases between the two germline ends. The CDR3 runs 13 residues. The germline V gene encodes CDR1 SQVTM and CDR2 ANQGSEA. This CDR3 is CSVASQTYNEQFF. The DNA of the CDR3 is TGCAGCGTTGCTAGTCAGACCTACAATGAGCAGTTCTTC.

This clone qualifies as medium-sized. This chain links TRBV18 with TRBJ1-2; TRBD1 aligns across 9 bases. The V gene end was trimmed by 5 bases and the J gene end by 7 bases; junction bases not matched to a gene: 11. CDR1 is KGHSH and CDR2 is LQKENI in the germline V gene. The CDR3 contains 15 residues. This CDR3 reads CASSTGQGRLGGYTF. The CDR3 region has the DNA TGTGCCAGCTCAACGGGACAGGGACGACTTGGTGGCTACACCTTC.

This clone was seen ten or more times. The rearrangement uses TRBV20-1 and TRBJ2-6; D possibly corresponds to TRBD1 (6 bases). V was pared by 8 bases and J by 1 base, with 9 bases between. Germline V lookup: CDR1 DFQATT, CDR2 SNEGSKA (reference sequence). This CDR3 spans 13 amino acids. The CDR3 nucleotides read TGCAGTACTCAGGGGTCTGGGGCCAACGTCCTGACTTTC. Amino acids: CSTQGSGANVLTF.

This clone was detected many times. The chain combines TRBV29-1 with TRBJ1-1, with D unresolved. Germline CDR1 SQVTM, CDR2 ANQGSEA. The CDR3 has 12 residues. The V end was cut by 7 bases, the J end by 3 bases, with 12 bases between. The CDR3 reads CSAGTQYTEAFF. CDR3 in DNA: TGCAGCGCAGGTACTCAGTACACTGAAGCTTTCTTT. Full variable domain (rest looked up from reference TRBV29-1 and TRBJ1-1): SAVISQKPSRDICQRGTSLTIQCQVDSQVTMMFWYRQQPGQSLTLIATANQGSEATYESGFVIDKFPISRPNLTFSTLTVSNMSPEDSSIYLCSAGTQYTEAFFGQGTRLTVV.